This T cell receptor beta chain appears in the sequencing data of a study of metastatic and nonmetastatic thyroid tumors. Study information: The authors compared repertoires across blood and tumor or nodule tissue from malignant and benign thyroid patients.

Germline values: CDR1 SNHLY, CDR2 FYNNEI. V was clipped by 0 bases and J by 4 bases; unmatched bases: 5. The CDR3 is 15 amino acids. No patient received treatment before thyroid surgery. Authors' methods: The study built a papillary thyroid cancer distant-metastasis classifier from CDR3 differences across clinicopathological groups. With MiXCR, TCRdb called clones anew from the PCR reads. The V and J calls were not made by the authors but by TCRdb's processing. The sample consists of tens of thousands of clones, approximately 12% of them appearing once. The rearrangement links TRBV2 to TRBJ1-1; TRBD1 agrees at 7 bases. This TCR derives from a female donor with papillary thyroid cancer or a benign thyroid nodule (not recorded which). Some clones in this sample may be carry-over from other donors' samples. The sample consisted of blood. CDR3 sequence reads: CASSEASTGSTEAFF. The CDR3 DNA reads TGTGCCAGCAGTGAAGCTTCGACAGGGAGCACTGAAGCTTTCTTT.